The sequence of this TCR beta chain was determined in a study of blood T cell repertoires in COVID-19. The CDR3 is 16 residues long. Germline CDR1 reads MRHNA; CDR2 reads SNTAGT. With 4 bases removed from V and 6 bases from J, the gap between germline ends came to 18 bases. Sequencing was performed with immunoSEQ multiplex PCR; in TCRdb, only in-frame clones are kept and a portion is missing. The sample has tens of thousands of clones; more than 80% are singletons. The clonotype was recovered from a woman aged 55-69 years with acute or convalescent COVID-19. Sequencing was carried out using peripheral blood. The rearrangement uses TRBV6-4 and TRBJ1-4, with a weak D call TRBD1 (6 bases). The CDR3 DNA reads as TGTGCCAGCAGTGGAGTGGCAGTCAAGGGGGATGAAAAACTGTTTTTT. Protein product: CASSGVAVKGDEKLFF.